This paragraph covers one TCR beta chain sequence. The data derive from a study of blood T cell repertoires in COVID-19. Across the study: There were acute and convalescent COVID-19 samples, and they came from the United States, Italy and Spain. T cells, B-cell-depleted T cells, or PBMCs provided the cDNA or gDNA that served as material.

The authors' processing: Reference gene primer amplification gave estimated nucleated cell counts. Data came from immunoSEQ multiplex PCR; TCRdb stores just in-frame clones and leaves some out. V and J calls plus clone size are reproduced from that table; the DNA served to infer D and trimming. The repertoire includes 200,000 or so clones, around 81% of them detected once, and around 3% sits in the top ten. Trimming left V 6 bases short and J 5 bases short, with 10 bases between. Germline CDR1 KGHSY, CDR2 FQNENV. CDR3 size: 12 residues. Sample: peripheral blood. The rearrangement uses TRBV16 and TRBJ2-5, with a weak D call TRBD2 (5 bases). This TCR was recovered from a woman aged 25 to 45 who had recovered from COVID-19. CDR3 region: CASRRDAETQYF. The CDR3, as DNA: TGTGCCAGCAGACGGGATGCGGAGACCCAGTACTTC.